This T cell receptor beta chain emerged from a study of identifying expanded T cells in peripheral blood (dated by TCRdb to about 2019). Notes on the research overall: Separate aliquots of the same genomic DNA pool were sequenced to produce technical replicates, and four replicates were compared in pairs. Broad study findings and their caveats: Variance in clone template counts between approximately two-week samples significantly increased with total template count across all healthy donors. Both the number of clones called differentially abundant and the false-positive rate were significantly reduced by the beta-binomial model across all healthy-donor time intervals. The authors expected that over much longer intervals, such as months to years, biological variance in healthy repertoires might increase even further. The binomial model flagged around 1.2 differentially abundant clones between technical replicates but 15 to 17 over around two weeks and 19 to 20 over around four weeks.

About this clone: Its antigen target is currently unknown. Base-call qualities are not available, and no considerably larger clone is one nucleotide away.

During the collection period, no immune events, such as infections, were documented for the healthy donors. Healthy-donor blood repertoires served as a training cohort to calibrate time-dependent variance in a beta-binomial model of T-cell clone differential abundance. There were roughly 10 healthy donors in the training cohort, of whom 3 were female and 7 were male. Donor ages ranged from about 29 to 65 years, with an average of around 45 years. Whole blood, obtained from a commercial supplier, was collected from each healthy donor at three time points spaced about 2 weeks apart. Genomic DNA was extracted from unsorted whole blood for immunosequencing. The immunoSEQ Assay, which relies on bias-controlled multiplex PCR amplification of genomic DNA, was used to profile TCRbeta CDR3 regions. Concerning the study's data processing: The absolute abundance of each unique TCRbeta CDR3 region was quantified after sequences were collapsed and filtered. Differential abundance was tested with a binomial (Fisher-equivalent) model and with a beta-binomial model adding time-dependent variance fitted from healthy donors. Clones with fewer than 5 combined templates were removed, and a clone was called differentially abundant if the clone's Benjamini-Hochberg FDR was below 0.01. The form v = (b*log(k)+a)^2 was used to model beta-binomial variance as a function of total template count across the two samples. Here the immuneACCESS table is served through TCRdb, limited to in-frame sequences with V and J called. Missing clones are a known gap in these copies; in checked studies unresolved V genes cover under half, and the rest lacks a known reason. V and J calls and clone size are those listed in that table; D and trimming were worked out from the DNA. The sample table holds tens of thousands of clones, of which 80% to 90% were seen once. The ten largest clones capture 3.5% to 5.5% of the sample.

In the germline V gene, CDR1 corresponds to WSHSY and CDR2 to SAAADI. Cut back by 3 bases and 7 bases, the V and J ends lie 10 bases apart. The CDR3 spans 13 residues, from the cysteine through the phenylalanine. The retained sequence is limited to the CDR3, 39 bases, with the frame set at the first base. Sequencing used blood. Rearrangement joined TRBV10-2 to TRBJ1-5; the D gene is perhaps TRBD1, from 5 matching bases. This TCR came from a person aged 18-70 years in good health. Here is the DNA: TGCGCCAGCAGTGATCGGGGGTTGCAGCCCCAGCATTTT. The translation is CASSDRGLQPQHF.